This T cell receptor (beta chain) was documented in a study of shared clonotypes between healthy human individuals. TCRdb's copy holds only in-frame clones and misses some; the assay was immunoSEQ multiplex PCR. The data hold roughly 490,000 clones, with approximately 79% observed a single time. The CDR3 length is 15 residues. The germline V and J ends were trimmed by 3 bases and 3 bases, with 12 bases remaining between them. The germline gives CDR1 SGHNT, CDR2 YYREEE (reference sequence). A word on this clone: Its specificity is not known.

Broader study findings: The sole specimen, blood, was sampled, and tissue repertoires likely differ.

Material for sequencing was PBMCs. The V gene is TRBV5-4, the J gene TRBJ2-2, with D tentatively TRBD1 or TRBD2 (5 bases each). This TCR derives from a woman in her thirties or forties in good health. Some clones in this sample may be carry-over from other donors' samples. CDR3 nucleotide sequence: TGTGCCAGCAGCTCCCCGGGACGACACACCGGGGAGCTGTTTTTT. Its translation: CASSSPGRHTGELFF.